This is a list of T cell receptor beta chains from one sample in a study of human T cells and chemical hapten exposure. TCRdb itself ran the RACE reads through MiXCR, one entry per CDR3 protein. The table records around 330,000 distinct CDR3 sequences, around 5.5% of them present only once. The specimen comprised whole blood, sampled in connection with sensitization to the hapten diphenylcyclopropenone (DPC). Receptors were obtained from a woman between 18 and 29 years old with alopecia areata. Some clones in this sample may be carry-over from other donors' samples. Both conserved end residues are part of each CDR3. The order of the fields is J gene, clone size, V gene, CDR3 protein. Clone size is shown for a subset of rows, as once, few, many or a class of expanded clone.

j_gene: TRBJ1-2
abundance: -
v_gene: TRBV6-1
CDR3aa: CASSAAQGGENYGYTF

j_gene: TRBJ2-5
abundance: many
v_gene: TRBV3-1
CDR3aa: CASSQVGWYRLETQYF

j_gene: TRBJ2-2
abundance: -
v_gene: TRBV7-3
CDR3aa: CASRPGEGKDGELFF

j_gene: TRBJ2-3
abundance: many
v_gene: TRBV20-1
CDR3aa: CSARVGGAPLTDTQYF

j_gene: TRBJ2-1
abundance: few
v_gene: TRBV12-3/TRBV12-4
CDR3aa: CASSLLAGGENEQFF

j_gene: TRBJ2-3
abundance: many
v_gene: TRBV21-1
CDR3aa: CASSLPGTGVTDTQYF

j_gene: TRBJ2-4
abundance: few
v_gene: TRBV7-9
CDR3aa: CASSPEPSDQLAKNIQYF

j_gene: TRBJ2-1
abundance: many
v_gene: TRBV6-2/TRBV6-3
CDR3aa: CASSLTGTGHFF

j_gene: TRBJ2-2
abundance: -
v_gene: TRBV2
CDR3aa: CASRRGGTGELFF

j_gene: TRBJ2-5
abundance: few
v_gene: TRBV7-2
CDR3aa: CASSLALREGETQYF

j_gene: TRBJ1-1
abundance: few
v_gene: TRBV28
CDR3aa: CASSFPDRGAEAFF

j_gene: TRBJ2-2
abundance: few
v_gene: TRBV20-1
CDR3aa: CSASRQGNTGELFF

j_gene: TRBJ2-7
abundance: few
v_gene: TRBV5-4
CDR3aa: CASSVGLAAYEQYF

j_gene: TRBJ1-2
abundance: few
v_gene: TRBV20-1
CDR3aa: CSAPSPQGAPDYGYTF

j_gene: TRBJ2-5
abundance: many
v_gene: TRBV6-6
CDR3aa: CASSSDRGRVETQYF

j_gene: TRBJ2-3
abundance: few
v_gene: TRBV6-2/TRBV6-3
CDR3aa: CASSPKPKTPLGSRLAQYF

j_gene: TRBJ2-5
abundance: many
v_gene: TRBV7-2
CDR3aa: CASSLGQGAVETQYF

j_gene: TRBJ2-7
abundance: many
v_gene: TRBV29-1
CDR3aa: CSVEGLDLSEQYF

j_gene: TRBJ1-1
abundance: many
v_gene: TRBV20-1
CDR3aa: CSARVGGTNTEAFF

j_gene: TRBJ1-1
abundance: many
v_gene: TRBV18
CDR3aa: CASSPRQAESQAFF

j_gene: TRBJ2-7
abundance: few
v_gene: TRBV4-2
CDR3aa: CASSQPTSGGLSSYEQYF

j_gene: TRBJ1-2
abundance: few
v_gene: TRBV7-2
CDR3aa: CASSSRGDGYGYTF

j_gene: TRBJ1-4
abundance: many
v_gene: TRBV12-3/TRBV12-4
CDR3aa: CASSLGVNEKLFF

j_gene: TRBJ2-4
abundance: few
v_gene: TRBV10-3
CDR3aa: CAISDGQSRNIQYF

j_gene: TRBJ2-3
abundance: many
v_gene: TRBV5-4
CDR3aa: CASSGTSGSSTDTQYF

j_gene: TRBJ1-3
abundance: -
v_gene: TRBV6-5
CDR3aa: CASSYSSIGSGNTIYF

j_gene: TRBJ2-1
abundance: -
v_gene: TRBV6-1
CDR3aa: CASSSFPPAGGNNEQFF

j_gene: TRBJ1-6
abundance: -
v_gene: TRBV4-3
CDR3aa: CASSQDQGTGNSPLHF

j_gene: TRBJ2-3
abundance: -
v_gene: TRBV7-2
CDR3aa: CASSGRGVTDTQYF

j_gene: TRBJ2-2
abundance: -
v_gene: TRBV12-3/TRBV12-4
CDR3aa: CASRPYQGTGELFF

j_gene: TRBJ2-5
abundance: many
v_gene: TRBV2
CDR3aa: CARRGTGEETQYF

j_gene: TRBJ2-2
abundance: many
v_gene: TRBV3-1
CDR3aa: CASSPHQGGAGELFF

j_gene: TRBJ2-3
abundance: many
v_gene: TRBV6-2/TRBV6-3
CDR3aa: CASSSGQGATDTQYF

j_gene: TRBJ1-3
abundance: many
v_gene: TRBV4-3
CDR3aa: CASSQPGQRSGNTIYF

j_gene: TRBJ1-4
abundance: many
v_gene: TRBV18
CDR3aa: CASSVRTVNEKLFF

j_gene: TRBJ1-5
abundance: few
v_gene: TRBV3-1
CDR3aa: CASSQGPPSNQPQHF

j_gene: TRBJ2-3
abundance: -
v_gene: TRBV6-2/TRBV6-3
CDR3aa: CASSRYSSGASPDTQYF

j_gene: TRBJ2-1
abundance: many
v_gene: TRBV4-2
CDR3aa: CASSQETSGGADEQFF

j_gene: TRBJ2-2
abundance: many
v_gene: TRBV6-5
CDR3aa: CASSLLLGAGELFF

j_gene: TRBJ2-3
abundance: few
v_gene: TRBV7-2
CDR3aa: CASRPPGLAADTQYF

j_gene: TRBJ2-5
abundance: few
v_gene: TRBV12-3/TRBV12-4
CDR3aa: CASSFLWGETQYF

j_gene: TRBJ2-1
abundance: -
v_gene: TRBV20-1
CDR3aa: CSARGSGGLSYNEQFF

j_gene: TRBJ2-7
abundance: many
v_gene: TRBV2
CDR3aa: CASSTLRGGYEQYF

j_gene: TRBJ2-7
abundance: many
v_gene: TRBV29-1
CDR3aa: CSVELIAGESREQYF

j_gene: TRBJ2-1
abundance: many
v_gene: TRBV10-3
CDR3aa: CAISVQENEQFF

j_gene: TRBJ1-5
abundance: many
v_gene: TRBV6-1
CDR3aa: CASSGAGGYQPQHF

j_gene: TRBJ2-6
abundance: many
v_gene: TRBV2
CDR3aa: CASSELGLGANVLTF

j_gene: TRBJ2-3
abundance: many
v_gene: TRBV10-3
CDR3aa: CATGTSGADTQYF

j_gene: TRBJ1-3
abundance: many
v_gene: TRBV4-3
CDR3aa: CASSHLGDGGNTIYF

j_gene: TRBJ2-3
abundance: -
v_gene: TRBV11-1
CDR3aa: CASSFLSGATSTDTQYF